One sample yielded the 12 T cell receptor beta chains listed below, sequenced in a study of identical twins (dated by TCRdb to about 2016). The receptor library was made with 5' RACE. The instrument was an Illumina HiSeq 2000. TCRdb passed the public sequencing reads through fastp at Q25 and MiXCR, retaining productive beta sequences. Identical CDR3 protein sequences are pooled into one entry, listed with their most common genes and DNA. The sample table shows about 890,000 distinct CDR3 sequences, and more than 9% are seen once. The ten largest make up around 1.5% of the sample. These data were also reused for a study on yellow fever vaccine responses in identical twins.

Sequencing used PBMCs. The receptors come from a woman between 18 and 29 years old in good health.

This chain joins TRBV3-1 and TRBJ2-1; 8 bases map to TRBD2. V was pared by 0 bases and J by 4 bases, with 17 bases of the junction left unmatched. Per germline, CDR1 LGHDT and CDR2 YNNKEL (reference sequence). This CDR3 is 20 amino acids long. Here the CDR3 reads CASSQDIPKEGLGVYNEQFF. CDR3 nucleotides: TGTGCCAGCAGCCAAGATATTCCTAAGGAGGGACTAGGTGTGTACAATGAGCAGTTCTTC.

This clonotype has just a few counts. The junction departs from the called germline gene at one end, perhaps through a read error. This chain joins TRBV20-1 and TRBJ2-5; no clear D gene. Germline-derived CDR1 and CDR2 are DFQATT and SNEGSKA (reference sequence). This CDR3 is built from 12 residues. The CDR3 DNA is TGCAGTGCTAGAGGGCTCCAACAGACCCAGTACTTC. Protein product: CSARGLQQTQYF.

This clonotype has ten or more counts. The chain links TRBV3-1 to TRBJ2-1; no clear D gene. CDR1 and CDR2 from the germline V gene are LGHDT and YNNKEL (reference sequence). With 2 bases removed from V and 7 bases from J, the gap between germline ends came to 21 bases. This CDR3 spans 17 amino acids. This CDR3 is CASSQYALGPVGNEQFF. The CDR3 nucleotides read TGTGCCAGCAGCCAATACGCCCTAGGGCCGGTTGGTAATGAGCAGTTCTTC.

The chain employs TRBV16 and TRBJ1-1, with D possibly TRBD1 on 5 matching bases. Germline V gene data show CDR1 as KGHSY and CDR2 as FQNENV. The V end lost 0 bases, the J end lost 1 base, and 12 bases lay between the germline ends. This CDR3 spans 16 amino acids. For the CDR3, the DNA is TGTGCCAGCAGCCAATCTCCGCAGGGCCAGAACACTGAAGCTTTCTTT. This sequence encodes CASSQSPQGQNTEAFF.

The chain has TRBV3-1 and TRBJ2-5, with a possible D match to TRBD1 (5 bases). Germline V gene sequence: CDR1 LGHDT, CDR2 YNNKEL (reference sequence). CDR3 length: 15 amino acids. The V gene lost 2 bases and the J gene lost 5 bases, with 15 bases spanning the gap. The CDR3 region has the DNA TGTGCCAGCAGCCAATCGGCAGGGCCGAGGGAGACCCAGTACTTC. Protein: CASSQSAGPRETQYF.

The chain recombines TRBV20-1 with TRBJ2-1; 9 bases line up with TRBD2. The J segment lost 6 bases and the V segment lost 5 bases, leaving 2 bases of the junction unmatched. The CDR3 loop spans 12 amino acids. Germline CDR1 reads DFQATT; CDR2 reads SNEGSKA (reference sequence). CDR3 in amino acids: CSALAGVNEQFF. The CDR3 coding sequence is TGCAGTGCTTTAGCGGGAGTCAATGAGCAGTTCTTC.

This clonotype appeared a few times. V gene TRBV6-1 combines with J gene TRBJ2-2; tentatively, D is TRBD2 (5 bases). Germline V CDR1 and CDR2: MNHNS, SASEGT. Deletions cut 7 bases from V and 4 bases from J, with 16 bases between. The CDR3 has 15 amino acids. CDR3 protein: CASTPDSAGTGELFF. In nucleotides, the CDR3 is TGTGCCAGCACCCCGGACTCGGCGGGCACCGGGGAGCTGTTTTTT.

This chain uses TRBV5-1 with TRBJ2-7; D gene uncertain. V lost 0 bases and J lost 4, with 11 bases in between. This CDR3 is built from 14 residues. Per germline, CDR1 SGHRS and CDR2 YFSETQ. The CDR3 region is CASSLARLDYEQYF. In DNA, the CDR3 is TGCGCCAGCAGCTTGGCCCGACTTGATTACGAGCAGTACTTC.

This chain uses TRBV18 with TRBJ2-2; no clear D gene. The CDR3 extends over 16 amino acids. V lost 0 bases and J lost 4, with 12 bases in between. Germline assignment: CDR1 KGHSH and CDR2 LQKENI. The CDR3 DNA reads TGTGCCAGCTCACCACCCAGGAGCGATGGCACCGGGGAGCTGTTTTTT. Translation gives CASSPPRSDGTGELFF.

The chain has TRBV2 and TRBJ1-6; D uncertain. CDR3 length: 14 amino acids. Trimming cost V 4 bases and J 7 bases, with 11 bases left between them. Germline assignment: CDR1 SNHLY and CDR2 FYNNEI. The CDR3 nucleotides are TGTGCCAGCAGTGTGGGCAGATTAAATTCACCCCTCCACTTT. This gives the protein CASSVGRLNSPLHF.

This clonotype was recorded many times. The chain is built from TRBV7-8 and TRBJ2-1, with 15 nucleotides matching TRBD2. Trimming at V came to 4 bases and at J to 6 bases, leaving 7 bases not matched to a gene. Germline assignment: CDR1 SGHVS and CDR2 FQNEAQ. This CDR3 is 17 amino acids long. The DNA for the CDR3 is TGTGCCAGCAGCTCCGGACTAGCGGGGGGGCGGGGCAATGAGCAGTTCTTC. This codes for CASSSGLAGGRGNEQFF.

This chain connects TRBV7-6 to TRBJ2-4, with 11 bases fitting TRBD2. Germline V gives CDR1 SGHVS, CDR2 FNYEAQ. This CDR3 region has 19 residues. The ends lost 5 bases at V and 0 bases at J; junction bases unmatched: 12. CDR3 residues: CASSPGTSGRGVAKNIQYF. Written as DNA, the CDR3 is TGTGCCAGCAGCCCTGGTACTAGCGGGAGAGGGGTAGCCAAAAACATTCAGTACTTC. Looking up the rest from reference TRBV7-6 and TRBJ2-4 gives the full variable domain: GAGVSQSPRYKVTKRGQDVALRCDPISGHVSLYWYRQALGQGPEFLTYFNYEAQQDKSGLPNDRFSAERPEGSISTLTIQRTEQRDSAMYRCASSPGTSGRGVAKNIQYFGAGTRLSVL.